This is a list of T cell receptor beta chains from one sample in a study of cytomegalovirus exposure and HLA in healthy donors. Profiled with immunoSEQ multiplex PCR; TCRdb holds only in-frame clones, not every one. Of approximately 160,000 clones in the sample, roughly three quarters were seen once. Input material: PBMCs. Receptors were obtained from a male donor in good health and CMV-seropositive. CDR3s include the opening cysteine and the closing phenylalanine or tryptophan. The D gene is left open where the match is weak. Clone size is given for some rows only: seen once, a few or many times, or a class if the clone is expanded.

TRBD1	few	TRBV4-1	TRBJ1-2	CASSQPRQGKAYGYTF	TGCGCCAGCAGCCAGCCAAGACAGGGGAAGGCCTATGGCTACACCTTC
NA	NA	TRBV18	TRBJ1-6	CASSPRGGVNSPLHF	TGTGCCAGCTCACCGAGGGGGGGGGTCAATTCACCCCTCCACTTT
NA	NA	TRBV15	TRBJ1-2	CATSRGQFPPRRNYGYTF	TGTGCCACCAGCAGAGGACAGTTTCCCCCGAGACGCAACTATGGCTACACCTTC
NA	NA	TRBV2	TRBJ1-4	CASSDGQRDEKLFF	TGTGCCAGCAGTGATGGGCAGCGGGATGAAAAACTGTTTTTT
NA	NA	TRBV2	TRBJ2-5	CASSQGGSRGAQYF	TGTGCCAGCAGCCAGGGGGGCTCCCGTGGGGCCCAGTACTTC
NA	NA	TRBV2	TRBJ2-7	CASSEATGGPYEQYF	TGTGCCAGCAGTGAAGCAACGGGGGGCCCCTACGAGCAGTACTTC
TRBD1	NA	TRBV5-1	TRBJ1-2	CASSLGQGSYGYTF	TGCGCCAGCAGCTTGGGACAGGGAAGCTATGGCTACACCTTC
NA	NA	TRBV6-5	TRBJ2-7	CASSYFFGNEQYF	TGTGCCAGCAGTTACTTTTTCGGTAACGAGCAGTACTTC
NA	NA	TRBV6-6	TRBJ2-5	CASGLEETQYF	TGTGCCAGCGGACTGGAAGAGACCCAGTACTTC
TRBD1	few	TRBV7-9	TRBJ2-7	CASSPGQEQYF	TGTGCCAGCAGCCCGGGACAGGAGCAGTACTTC
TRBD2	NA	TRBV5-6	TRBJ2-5	CASSGLLAGRPQETQYF	TGTGCCAGCAGCGGGTTACTAGCGGGTAGACCCCAAGAGACCCAGTACTTC
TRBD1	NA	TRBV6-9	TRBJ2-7	CASRWAGGEQYF	TGTGCCAGCAGATGGGCAGGGGGCGAGCAGTACTTC
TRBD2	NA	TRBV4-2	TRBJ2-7	CASSQGRASGSYEQYF	TGTGCCAGCAGCCAAGGACGGGCTAGCGGATCCTACGAGCAGTACTTC
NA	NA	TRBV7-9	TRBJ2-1	CASSGEQVIFDEQFF	TGTGCCAGCAGCGGCGAACAGGTCATCTTCGATGAGCAGTTCTTC
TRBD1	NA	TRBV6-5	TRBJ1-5	CASSGYRGPDQPQHF	TGTGCCAGCAGTGGCTACAGGGGTCCGGATCAGCCCCAGCATTTT
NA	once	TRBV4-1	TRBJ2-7	CASSQVGRTYEQYF	TGCGCCAGCAGCCAAGTGGGGCGTACCTACGAGCAGTACTTC
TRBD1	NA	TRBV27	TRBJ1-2	CASSHSQGTAKVYGYTF	TGTGCCAGCAGCCATAGCCAAGGGACAGCCAAAGTCTATGGCTACACCTTC
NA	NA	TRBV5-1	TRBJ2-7	CASSPGTGLYEQYF	TGCGCCAGCTCCCCCGGGACGGGACTCTACGAGCAGTACTTC
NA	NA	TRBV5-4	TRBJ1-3	CASSFYSSGNTIYF	TGTGCCAGCAGCTTCTACTCCTCTGGAAACACCATATATTTT
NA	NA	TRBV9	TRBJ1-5	CASSRGGGNQPQHF	TGTGCCAGCAGCAGGGGTGGGGGCAATCAGCCCCAGCATTTT
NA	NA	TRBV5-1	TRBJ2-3	CASRGGASSTDTQYF	TGCGCCAGCAGGGGGGGTGCTTCTAGCACAGATACGCAGTATTTT
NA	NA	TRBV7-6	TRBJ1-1	CASSFGGRTEAFF	TGTGCCAGCAGCTTCGGGGGTAGAACTGAAGCTTTCTTT
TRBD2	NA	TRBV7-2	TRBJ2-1	CASKTSGGHNEQFF	TGTGCCAGCAAGACTAGCGGGGGCCACAATGAGCAGTTCTTC
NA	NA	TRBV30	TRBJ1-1	CAWRQEVGTEAFF	TGTGCCTGGAGGCAAGAGGTCGGCACTGAAGCTTTCTTT
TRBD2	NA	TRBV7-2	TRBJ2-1	CASSYLGLGGGPYNEQFF	TGTGCCAGCAGTTATTTAGGTTTAGGCGGGGGGCCCTACAATGAGCAGTTCTTC
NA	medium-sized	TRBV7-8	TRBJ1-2	CASSISGPGDLYGYTF	TGTGCCAGCAGCATTTCCGGACCAGGGGATCTCTATGGCTACACCTTC
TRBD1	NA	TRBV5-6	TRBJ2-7	CASSLVGQGYEQYF	TGTGCCAGCAGCTTGGTTGGACAGGGCTACGAGCAGTACTTC
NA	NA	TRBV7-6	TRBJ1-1	CASSPQGLNTEAFF	TGTGCCAGCAGCCCACAGGGCTTGAACACTGAAGCTTTCTTT
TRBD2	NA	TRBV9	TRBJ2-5	CASSAGLAGGTQETQYF	TGTGCCAGCAGCGCGGGACTAGCGGGGGGGACCCAAGAGACCCAGTACTTC
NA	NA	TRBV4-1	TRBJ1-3	CASRVSVVSGNTIYF	TGCGCCAGCAGGGTCTCAGTGGTGTCTGGAAACACCATATATTTT
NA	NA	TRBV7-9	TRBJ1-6	CASSLAQGDNSPLHF	TGTGCCAGCAGCTTAGCTCAGGGCGACAATTCACCCCTCCACTTT
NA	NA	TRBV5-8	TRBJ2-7	CASSLSWEMGEQYF	TGTGCCAGCAGCTTGAGCTGGGAGATGGGTGAGCAGTACTTC
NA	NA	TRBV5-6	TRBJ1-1	CASSLGQGSRAFF	TGTGCCAGCAGCTTGGGGCAGGGGTCTCGAGCTTTCTTT
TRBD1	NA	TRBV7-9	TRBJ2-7	CASSSTGDEQYF	TGTGCCAGCAGCTCGACAGGGGACGAGCAGTACTTC
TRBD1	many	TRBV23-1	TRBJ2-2	CASSQRTGGAGELFF	TGCGCCAGCAGTCAAAGGACAGGGGGGGCCGGGGAGCTGTTTTTT
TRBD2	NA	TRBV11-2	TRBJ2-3	CASSHRGTRGGDTQYF	TGTGCCAGCAGTCATAGGGGGACTAGGGGAGGTGACACGCAGTATTTT
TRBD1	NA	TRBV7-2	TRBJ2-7	CASTQPLRGPKSYEQYF	TGTGCCAGCACGCAACCCTTGAGGGGGCCAAAATCCTACGAGCAGTACTTC
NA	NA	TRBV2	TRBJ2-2	CASQHGVNTGELFF	TGTGCCAGCCAGCACGGGGTTAACACCGGGGAGCTGTTTTTT
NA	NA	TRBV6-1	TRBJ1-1	CASSYDREAFF	TGTGCCAGCAGCTACGACAGGGAAGCTTTCTTT
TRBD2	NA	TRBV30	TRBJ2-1	CAWSHGGGLYNEQFF	TGTGCCTGGAGCCACGGCGGGGGGCTGTACAATGAGCAGTTCTTC
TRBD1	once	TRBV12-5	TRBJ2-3	CASGLARTGKAFTDTQYF	TGTGCTAGTGGTTTGGCCCGGACAGGGAAAGCCTTCACAGATACGCAGTATTTT
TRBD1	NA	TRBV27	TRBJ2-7	CASSPIPTSGQGRYEQYF	TGTGCCAGCAGCCCGATACCCACCTCCGGACAGGGTCGGTACGAGCAGTACTTC
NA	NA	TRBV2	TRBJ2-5	CASSEGGHLTETQYF	TGTGCCAGCAGTGAAGGGGGACACCTAACGGAGACCCAGTACTTC
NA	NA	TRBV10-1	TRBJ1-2	CASRVGRGYTF	TGCGCCTCCAGGGTGGGTCGTGGCTACACCTTC
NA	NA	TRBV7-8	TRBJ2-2	CASSISSVPGTGELFF	TGTGCCAGCAGTATATCTAGCGTACCGGGCACCGGGGAGCTGTTTTTT
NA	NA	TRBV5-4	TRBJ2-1	CASSLWGPNEQFF	TGTGCCAGCAGCTTGTGGGGGCCCAATGAGCAGTTCTTC
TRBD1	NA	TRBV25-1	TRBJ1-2	CASSDPGTGRDGYTF	TGTGCCAGCAGTGATCCTGGGACAGGGAGGGATGGCTACACCTTC
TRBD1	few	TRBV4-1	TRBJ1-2	CASSQTGVGGYGYTF	TGCGCCAGCAGCCAAACAGGGGTCGGTGGCTATGGCTACACCTTC
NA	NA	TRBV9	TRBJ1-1	CASSVGRGQVDRNTEAFF	TGTGCCAGCAGCGTAGGGAGAGGGCAGGTCGATAGGAACACTGAAGCTTTCTTT
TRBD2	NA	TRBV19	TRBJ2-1	CASSIARGLAGEQFF	TGTGCCAGTAGTATAGCGAGGGGGCTAGCGGGAGAGCAGTTCTTC